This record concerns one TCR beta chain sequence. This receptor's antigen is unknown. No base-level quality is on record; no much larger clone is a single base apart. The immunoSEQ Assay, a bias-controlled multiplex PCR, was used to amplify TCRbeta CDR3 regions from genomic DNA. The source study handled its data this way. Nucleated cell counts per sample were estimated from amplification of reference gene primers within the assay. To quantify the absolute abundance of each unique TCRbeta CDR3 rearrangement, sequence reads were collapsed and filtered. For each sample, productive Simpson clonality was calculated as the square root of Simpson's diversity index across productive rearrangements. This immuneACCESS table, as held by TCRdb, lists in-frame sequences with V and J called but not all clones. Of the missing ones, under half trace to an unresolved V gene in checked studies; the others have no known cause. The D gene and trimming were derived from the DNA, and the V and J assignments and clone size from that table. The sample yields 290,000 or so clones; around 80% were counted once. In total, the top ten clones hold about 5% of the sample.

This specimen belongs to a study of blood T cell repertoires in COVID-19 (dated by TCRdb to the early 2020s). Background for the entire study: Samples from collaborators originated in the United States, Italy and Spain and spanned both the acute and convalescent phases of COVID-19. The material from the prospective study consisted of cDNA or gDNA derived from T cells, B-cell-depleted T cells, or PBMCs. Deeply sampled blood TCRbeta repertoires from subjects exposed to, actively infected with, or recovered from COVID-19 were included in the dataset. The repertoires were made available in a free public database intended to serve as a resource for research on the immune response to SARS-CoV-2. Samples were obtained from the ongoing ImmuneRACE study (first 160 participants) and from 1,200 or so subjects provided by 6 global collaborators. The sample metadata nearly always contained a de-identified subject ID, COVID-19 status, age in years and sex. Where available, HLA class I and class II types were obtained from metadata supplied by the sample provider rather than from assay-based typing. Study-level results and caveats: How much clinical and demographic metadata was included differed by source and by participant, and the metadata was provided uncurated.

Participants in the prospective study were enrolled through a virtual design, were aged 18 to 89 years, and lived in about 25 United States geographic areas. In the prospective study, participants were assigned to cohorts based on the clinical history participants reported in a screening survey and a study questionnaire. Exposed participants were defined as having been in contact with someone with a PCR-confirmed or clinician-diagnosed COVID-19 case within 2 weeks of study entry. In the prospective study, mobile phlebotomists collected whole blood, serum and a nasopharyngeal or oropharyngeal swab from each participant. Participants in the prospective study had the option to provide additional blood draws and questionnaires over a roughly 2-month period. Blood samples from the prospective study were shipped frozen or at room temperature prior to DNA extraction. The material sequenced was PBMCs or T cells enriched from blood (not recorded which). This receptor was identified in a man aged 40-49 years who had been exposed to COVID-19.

In nucleotide form, the sequence is TGTGCCAGCAGCTTGGCTATTACCGGGACAGGGGCCTACGAGCAGTACTTC. Its translation reads: CASSLAITGTGAYEQYF. In this chain, TRBV5-4 is recombined with TRBJ2-7, and 10 bases in between align with TRBD1. The junction shows trimming of 0 bases on V and 2 bases on J, and the gene matches do not reach 8 bases of it. CDR1 SGHNT and CDR2 YYREEE are derived from the germline V gene (reference sequence). There are 17 amino acids in the CDR3, from cysteine to phenylalanine inclusive. The kept DNA is CDR3 alone, 51 bases in frame from the first base.